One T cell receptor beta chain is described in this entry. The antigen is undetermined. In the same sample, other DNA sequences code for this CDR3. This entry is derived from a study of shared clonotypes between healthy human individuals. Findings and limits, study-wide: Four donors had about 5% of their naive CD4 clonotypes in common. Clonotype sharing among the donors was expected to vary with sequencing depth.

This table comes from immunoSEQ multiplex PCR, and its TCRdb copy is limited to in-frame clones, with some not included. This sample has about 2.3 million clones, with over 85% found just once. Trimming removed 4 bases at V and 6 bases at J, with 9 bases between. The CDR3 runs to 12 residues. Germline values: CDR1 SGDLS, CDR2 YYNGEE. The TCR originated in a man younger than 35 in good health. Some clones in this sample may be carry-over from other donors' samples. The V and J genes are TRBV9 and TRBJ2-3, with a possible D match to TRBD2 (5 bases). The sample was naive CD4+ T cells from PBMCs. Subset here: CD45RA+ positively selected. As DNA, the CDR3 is TGTGCCAGCAGCCCCGGGGAGGATACGCAGTATTTT. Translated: CASSPGEDTQYF.